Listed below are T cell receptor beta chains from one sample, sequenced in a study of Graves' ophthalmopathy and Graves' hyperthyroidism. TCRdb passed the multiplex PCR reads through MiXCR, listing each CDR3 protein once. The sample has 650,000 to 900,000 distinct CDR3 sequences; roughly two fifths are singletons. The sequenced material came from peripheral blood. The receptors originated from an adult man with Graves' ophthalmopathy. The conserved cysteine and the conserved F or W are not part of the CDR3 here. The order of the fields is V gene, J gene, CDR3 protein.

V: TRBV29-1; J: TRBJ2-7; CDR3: SVTGTGATYEQY
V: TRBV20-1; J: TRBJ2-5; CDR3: SARAGGDSEETQY
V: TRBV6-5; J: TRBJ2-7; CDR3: ASTLWTSGSHEQY
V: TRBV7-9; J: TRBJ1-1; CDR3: ASSMIARDTEAF
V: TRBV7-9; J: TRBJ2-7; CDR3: ASSGGGTPPTGRAYEQY
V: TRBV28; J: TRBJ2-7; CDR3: AAQPSTGGRTYEQY
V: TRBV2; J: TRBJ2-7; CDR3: ASSRIGDGLYEQY
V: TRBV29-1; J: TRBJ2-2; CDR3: SVEAGELF
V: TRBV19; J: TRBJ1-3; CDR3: ASNTVSGNTIY
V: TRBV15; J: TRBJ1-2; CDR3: ATSSRPRTGDGYT
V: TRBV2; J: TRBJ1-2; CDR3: ASSYSIGQPGYT
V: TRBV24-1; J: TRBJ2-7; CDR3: ATSDFRTGYEQY
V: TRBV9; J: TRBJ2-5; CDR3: ASSVGTGDQPQY
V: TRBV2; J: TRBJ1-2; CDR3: ASSPGTDSNYGYT
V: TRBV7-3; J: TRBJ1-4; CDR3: ASSSSSMEKLF
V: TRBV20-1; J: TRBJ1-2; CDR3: SAGEAGGFGYT